The clone carrying this TCR beta chain was counted ten times or more. Its target is unknown. This beta chain appears as a stray read in a library generated for alpha chains; its size is not informative. Time point specified: sample taken at primary tumor resection. The data originate from a study of spatial heterogeneity in lung cancer. TCRdb independently ran MiXCR on the 5' RACE reads; one entry per CDR3 protein. The table lists over 10,000 distinct CDR3 sequences, more than 5% of them singletons. Whole-study results and caveats: It was found that expanded intratumoral alpha and beta TCR counts tracked tumor mutation counts.

CDR3 length: 14 amino acids. V was pared by 0 bases and J by 7 bases, with 7 bases between. The V gene's germline CDR1 is LNHNV and CDR2 YYDKDF (reference sequence). The sequencing here drew on lung tumor tissue, taken at surgery. The sequence was collected from a female donor with early-stage non-small cell lung cancer. The rearrangement uses TRBV15 and TRBJ2-6; D is unclear. CDR3 protein: CATSRDLGANVLTF. The CDR3 DNA is TGTGCCACCAGCAGAGATCTGGGAGCCAACGTCCTGACTTTC.